The 3 T cell receptor beta chains below all came from one sample that was sequenced in a study of CXCR3-negative and CXCR3-positive naive CD8 T cells. Study-wide results and caveats: For CXCR3-positive naive cells, TRB CDR3s were more hydrophobic than those of CXCR3-negative naive cells.

Libraries were UMI-labeled 5' RACE TRB cDNA. After re-calling the 5' RACE reads, TCRdb lists one entry per CDR3 protein, DNA absent. This sample contains nearly 110,000 distinct CDR3 sequences. Their antigens remain unidentified. Sequenced input: naive CXCR3+ CD8+ T cells from blood. Subset defined: CD45RO-CCR7+CD27+CD95- naive CD8+ T cells expressing CXCR3 (TNR3+). These receptors originate from a human donor in good health. Some clones in this sample may be carry-over from other donors' samples.

CDR3 region: CASSVGPFYEQYF. V usage is TRBV19 and J usage is TRBJ2-7. CDR1 and CDR2 (germline): LNHDA, SQIVND (reference sequence). This CDR3 contains 13 residues. Together with reference TRBV19 and TRBJ2-7, the CDR3 gives the full variable domain: DGGITQSPKYLFRKEGQNVTLSCEQNLNHDAMYWYRQDPGQGLRLIYYSQIVNDFQKGDIAEGYSVSREKKESFPLTVTSAQKNPTAFYLCASSVGPFYEQYFGPGTRLTVT.

This chain uses TRBV27 with TRBJ2-2; TCRdb names TRBD1, which stays unverified in the absence of DNA. CDR3 size: 16 residues. Germline CDR1 and CDR2: MNHEY and SMNVEV (reference sequence). CDR3 region: CASSSLPGRGTGELFF.

The chain employs TRBV6-9 and TRBJ2-3. The CDR3 has 15 residues. CDR1 is MNHGY, CDR2 SVAAGI, per germline. The CDR3 loop is CASSYSRISTDTQYF.